This T cell receptor beta chain was identified in a study of molecular identifiers for immune sequencing clone quantification. Study-level points and caveats: Jurkat TCR RNA spiked in from one cell could reportedly be detected among approximately 980,000 naive cells. Among effectors, clones above 20 RNA copies held over 97% of molecules; among naive cells, under 1%.

Naive CD8 T cells were picked out by sorting for CD8+CD4-CCR7+CD45RA+. As regards this clonotype: Antigen unknown.

This CDR3 is built from 14 residues. V trimming: 0 bases; J trimming: 6 bases; junction bases outside the gene matches: 6. Germline V CDR1 and CDR2: DFQATT, SNEGSKA (reference sequence). In TCRdb, the PCR reads were re-called with MiXCR into one record per CDR3 protein. The profile shows about 500,000 distinct CDR3 sequences, about a fifth of them singletons. The rearrangement links TRBV20-1 to TRBJ2-7; 9 bases align to TRBD1. The TCR was taken from a human donor in good health. Some libraries in this study had Jurkat cell RNA spiked in. The specimen sequenced was naive CD8+ T cells from blood, with Jurkat cell RNA spiked in. Subset reported: FACS-sorted CD8+CD4-CCR7+CD45RA+ naive T cells. The CDR3 sequence: CSARDLGTGFEQYF. CDR3 coding DNA: TGCAGTGCTAGAGATCTGGGGACAGGGTTCGAGCAGTACTTC.